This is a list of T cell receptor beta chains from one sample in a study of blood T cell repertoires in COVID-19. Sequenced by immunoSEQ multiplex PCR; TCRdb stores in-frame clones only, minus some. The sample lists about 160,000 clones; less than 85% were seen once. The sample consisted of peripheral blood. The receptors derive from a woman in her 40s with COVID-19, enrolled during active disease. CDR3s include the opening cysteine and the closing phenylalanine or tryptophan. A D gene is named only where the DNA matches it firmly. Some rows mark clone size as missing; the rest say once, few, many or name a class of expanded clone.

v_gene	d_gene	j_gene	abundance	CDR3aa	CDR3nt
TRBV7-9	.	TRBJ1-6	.	CASSLGGSNNSPLHF	TGTGCCAGCAGCTTAGGAGGGAGCAATAATTCACCCCTCCACTTT
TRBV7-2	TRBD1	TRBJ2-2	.	CASSSRTGYGGELFF	TGTGCCAGCAGCTCACGGACAGGGTATGGCGGGGAGCTGTTTTTT
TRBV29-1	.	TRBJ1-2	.	CSVERGGAGAYGYTF	TGCAGCGTTGAAAGAGGGGGGGCGGGAGCTTATGGCTACACCTTC
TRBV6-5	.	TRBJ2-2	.	CASTLIRDTGELFF	TGTGCCAGCACCCTAATCCGGGACACCGGGGAGCTGTTTTTT
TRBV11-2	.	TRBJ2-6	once	CASSVTSSGANVLTF	TGTGCCAGCAGCGTAACGAGCTCTGGGGCCAACGTCCTGACTTTC
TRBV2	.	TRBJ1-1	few	CASSLDREAFF	TGTGCCAGCAGCCTAGACAGAGAAGCTTTCTTT
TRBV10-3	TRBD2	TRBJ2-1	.	CAISEGSGRVNEQFF	TGTGCCATCAGTGAGGGGAGCGGGAGGGTGAATGAGCAGTTCTTC
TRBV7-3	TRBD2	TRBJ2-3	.	CASSATSGGASDTQYF	TGTGCCAGCAGCGCTACTAGCGGGGGGGCCTCAGATACGCAGTATTTT
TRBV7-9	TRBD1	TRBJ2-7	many	CASSILGQASYEQYF	TGTGCCAGCAGCATACTAGGACAGGCCTCCTACGAGCAGTACTTC
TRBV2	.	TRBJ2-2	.	CASSAPGQGGTGELFF	TGTGCCAGCAGCGCCCCGGGACAAGGGGGCACCGGGGAGCTGTTTTTT
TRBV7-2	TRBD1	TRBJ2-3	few	CASSRGQGAFRTDTQYF	TGTGCCAGCAGCAGGGGACAGGGGGCATTTCGCACAGATACGCAGTATTTT
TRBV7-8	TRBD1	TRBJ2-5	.	CASSQLGQGGETQYF	TGTGCCAGCAGCCAACTGGGACAGGGCGGAGAGACCCAGTACTTC
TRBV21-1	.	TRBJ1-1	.	CASSKGRRLKAFF	TGTGCCAGCAGCAAAGGGAGGCGGTTAAAAGCTTTCTTT
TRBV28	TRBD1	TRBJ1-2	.	CASSLTGQGARGYTF	TGTGCCAGCAGTTTAACTGGACAGGGGGCAAGAGGCTACACCTTC
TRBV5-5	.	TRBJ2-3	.	CASSLGQGGFTDTQYF	TGTGCCAGCAGCTTGGGGCAGGGTGGCTTCACAGATACGCAGTATTTT
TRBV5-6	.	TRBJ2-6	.	CASSLAGGSGANVLTF	TGTGCCAGCAGCTTGGCTGGAGGCTCTGGGGCCAACGTCCTGACTTTC